This passage covers 23 T cell receptor beta chains from one sample sequenced in a study of cytomegalovirus exposure and HLA in healthy donors. The PCR employed 60 Vbeta primers together with 13 Jbeta primers. Only in-frame clones appear in the TCRdb table, and some are missing; sequencing was by immunoSEQ multiplex PCR. Of 200,000 to 250,000 clones listed, around 80% are singletons. Sequenced material: PBMCs. All receptors come from a man aged 18-30 years in good health and CMV-seronegative.

The V and J genes are TRBV5-1 and TRBJ2-1; D perhaps matches TRBD2 (6 bases). The germline V and J ends were trimmed by 4 bases and 7 bases, with 12 bases remaining between them. The CDR3 extends over 13 amino acids. Looked up from germline, CDR1 is SGHRS and CDR2 is YFSETQ. CDR3 sequence: CASSPEGLNEQFF. The CDR3 bases are TGCGCCAGCAGCCCGGAGGGACTGAATGAGCAGTTCTTC.

This clone was detected a few times. The gene calls are TRBV5-1 and TRBJ2-1; TRBD2 matches 8 bases. CDR1 SGHRS and CDR2 YFSETQ come from the germline V gene. This CDR3 has 15 residues. Germline trimming cut 0 bases from V and 4 bases from J; bases unmatched to any gene: 3. The CDR3 DNA is TGCGCCAGCAGCTTGGTACTAGCGGATTACAATGAGCAGTTCTTC. Its translation: CASSLVLADYNEQFF.

In this sample, this clone turned up a few times. The chain has TRBV7-8 and TRBJ2-3; TRBD2 matches 7 bases. V gave up 0 bases and J gave up 4 bases; unmatched junction bases: 1. Germline V gene sequence: CDR1 SGHVS, CDR2 FQNEAQ. There are 14 residues in the CDR3. CDR3 sequence (DNA): TGTGCCAGCAGCTTAGCGGGAGGGGCAGATACGCAGTATTTT. Encoded protein: CASSLAGGADTQYF.

The chain combines TRBV2 with TRBJ2-5; 13 positions agree with TRBD2. The CDR3 contains 18 residues. Germline trimming cut 2 bases from V and 5 bases from J; bases unmatched to any gene: 11. Germline CDR1 and CDR2: SNHLY and FYNNEI. DNA for the CDR3: TGTGCCAGCAGTGAAATCACTAGCGGGAGGGCCAGTAGGGAGACCCAGTACTTC. Protein: CASSEITSGRASRETQYF.

CDR3 loop: CSCGPDYEQYF. CDR3 coding DNA: TGCAGCTGTGGGCCTGACTACGAGCAGTACTTC. The chain uses TRBV20-1 and TRBJ2-5; D uncertain. The J call may not be correct, given that the DNA end is closer to TRBJ2-7. This CDR3 region has 11 residues. The germline V gene has CDR1 DFQATT and CDR2 SNEGSKA (reference sequence).

The V and J genes are TRBV15 and TRBJ2-5, with 12 nucleotides matching TRBD1. Germline V lookup: CDR1 LNHNV, CDR2 YYDKDF (reference sequence). The CDR3 length is 16 residues. The V segment lost 0 bases and the J segment 4 bases; nucleotides outside the gene matches: 3. The CDR3 coding sequence is TGTGCCACCAGCAGAGATGGGACAGGGGGCGCAGAGACCCAGTACTTC. Translation: CATSRDGTGGAETQYF.

The chain couples TRBV7-8 to TRBJ1-2; tentatively, D is TRBD1 (6 bases). V shed 5 bases and J shed 4 bases, with 17 bases lying between them. This CDR3 is built from 15 residues. Per the germline V gene, CDR1 is SGHVS and CDR2 is FQNEAQ. CDR3 DNA sequence: TGTGCCAGCAGCGCCTCGGGGGGCGCTGGCTATGGCTACACCTTC. This gives the protein CASSASGGAGYGYTF.

The CDR3 nucleotides are TGTGCCAGCAGCTTGGGGACTAGCGGGAGGGCCGCCGACAATGAGCAGTTCTTC. Its protein product is CASSLGTSGRAADNEQFF. The rearrangement uses TRBV9 and TRBJ2-1, with 16 nucleotides matching TRBD2. The V gene end was trimmed by 4 bases and the J gene end by 5 bases; junction bases not matched to a gene: 9. This CDR3 spans 18 amino acids. Germline V lookup: CDR1 SGDLS, CDR2 YYNGEE.

The gene calls are TRBV9 and TRBJ2-1, with 9 positions matching TRBD2. The V and J ends lost 6 bases and 2 bases, in that order; junction bases with no gene match: 6. The CDR3 has 15 amino acids. CDR1 and CDR2 (germline): SGDLS, YYNGEE. The CDR3 DNA reads as TGTGCCAGCACCTTAGCGGGAGCACCCTACAATGAGCAGTTCTTC. It translates to CASTLAGAPYNEQFF.

V and J are TRBV5-4 and TRBJ2-4; TRBD2 aligns across 12 bases. From germline, CDR1 is SGHNT and CDR2 YYREEE (reference sequence). The CDR3 runs 15 residues. V gave up 8 bases and J gave up 0 bases; unmatched junction bases: 3. Here the CDR3 reads CASGLAGTAKNIQYF. The CDR3 coding sequence is TGTGCCAGTGGACTAGCGGGAACAGCCAAAAACATTCAGTACTTC.

The V and J genes are TRBV6-1 and TRBJ2-5, with D hard to call. The CDR3 sequence is 13 residues long. Germline V gives CDR1 MNHNS, CDR2 SASEGT. The V end was cut by 6 bases, the J end by 2 bases, with 10 bases between. The CDR3 protein is CASSLERQETQYF. CDR3 in DNA: TGTGCCAGCAGCCTGGAGAGGCAAGAGACCCAGTACTTC.

For the CDR3, the DNA is TGTGCCAGCAGCCCGAAGCCAGGGGTCTACAATGAGCAGTTCTTC. This encodes CASSPKPGVYNEQFF. The chain joins TRBV7-6 to TRBJ2-1; possible D gene TRBD1, 6 bases. Germline CDR1 reads SGHVS; CDR2 reads FNYEAQ. The V end was cut by 5 bases, the J end by 3 bases, with 14 bases between. The CDR3 runs to 15 residues.

There are a few counts of this clone. The J gene is TRBJ1-5, the V gene TRBV28, with D unclear. Trimming pared 3 bases from V and 11 bases from J, leaving 8 bases between. In germline, CDR1 is MDHEN, CDR2 SYDVKM. The length of the CDR3 is 11 residues. The CDR3 region has the DNA TGTGCCAGCAGTTTCCACGGGACCCAGCATTTT. Its protein product is CASSFHGTQHF. Filled out from reference TRBV28 and TRBJ1-5, the complete variable domain reads DVKVTQSSRYLVKRTGEKVFLECVQDMDHENMFWYRQDPGLGLRLIYFSYDVKMKEKGDIPEGYSVSREKKERFSLILESASTNQTSMYLCASSFHGTQHFGDGTRLSIL.

This clone has a single count. The gene calls are TRBV5-1 and TRBJ1-6; 8 bases map to TRBD1. V dropped 3 bases and J dropped 6; count of bases not matched to a gene: 5. The CDR3 runs to 15 residues. The germline V gene has CDR1 SGHRS and CDR2 YFSETQ. Written as DNA, the CDR3 is TGCGCCAGCAGCTCGGGGACAGGTTTTAATTCACCCCTCCACTTT. Its protein product is CASSSGTGFNSPLHF.

The V and J genes are TRBV30 and TRBJ2-5; 11 nucleotides agree with TRBD2. CDR3 length: 14 amino acids. Germline V lookup: CDR1 GTSNPN, CDR2 SVGIG (reference sequence). The trim removed 0 bases at V and 5 bases at J, leaving 2 bases unmatched. The CDR3 nucleotides are TGTGCCTGGAGTGTAACTAGCGGGAGTGAGACCCAGTACTTC. Translating gives CAWSVTSGSETQYF.

This clone was found once. The chain links TRBV5-1 to TRBJ2-1; 7 nucleotides agree with TRBD1. The V and J ends lost 0 bases and 7 bases, in that order; junction bases with no gene match: 4. Germline-derived CDR1 and CDR2 are SGHRS and YFSETQ. CDR3 size: 14 residues. DNA of the CDR3: TGCGCCAGCAGCTTGGGAGGACAGGTAAATGAGCAGTTCTTC. This sequence encodes CASSLGGQVNEQFF.

This clone was observed once. The V gene is TRBV28, the J gene TRBJ2-5, with D possibly TRBD2 on 7 matching bases. Looked up from germline, CDR1 is MDHEN and CDR2 is SYDVKM. The CDR3 covers 15 residues. Trimming pared 5 bases from V and 4 bases from J, leaving 17 bases between. CDR3 nucleotide sequence: TGTGCCAGCAGTCCTGGGGGGGCCCAGGGAGAGACCCAGTACTTC. This encodes CASSPGGAQGETQYF.

The V and J genes are TRBV2 and TRBJ2-2; D gene ambiguous. The V and J ends lost 2 bases and 6 bases respectively, with 7 bases between them. This CDR3 spans 13 amino acids. Per germline, CDR1 SNHLY and CDR2 FYNNEI. CDR3 coding DNA: TGTGCCAGCAGTGAACGGCTAGCCGGGGAGCTGTTTTTT. This translates into CASSERLAGELFF. Complete variable domain (other parts from reference TRBV2 and TRBJ2-2): EPEVTQTPSHQVTQMGQEVILRCVPISNHLYFYWYRQILGQKVEFLVSFYNNEISEKSEIFDDQFSVERPDGSNFTLKIRSTKLEDSAMYFCASSERLAGELFFGEGSRLTVL.

V is TRBV14 and J is TRBJ2-5; 8 bases agree with TRBD1. The end of the DNA is better explained by TRBJ2-7, so the J call may be wrong. The CDR3 covers 15 residues. Germline values: CDR1 SGHDN, CDR2 FVKESK. CDR3 sequence reads: CASSQRGTGNYEQYF. The CDR3 nucleotides read TGTGCCAGCAGCCAAAGGGGGACAGGTAACTACGAGCAGTACTTC.

The count of this clone is one. Other DNA sequences within the sample encode an identical CDR3. The rearrangement joins TRBV5-1 to TRBJ2-1; 12 nucleotides match TRBD2. After removal of 4 bases from V and 4 bases from J, the junction contained 3 bases not matched to a gene. CDR3 length equals 15 residues. Germline V lookup: CDR1 SGHRS, CDR2 YFSETQ. The CDR3 is CASSPGTSGYNEQFF. The CDR3 DNA reads TGCGCCAGCAGCCCAGGGACTAGCGGGTACAATGAGCAGTTCTTC.

The gene calls are TRBV11-2 and TRBJ2-1; TRBD1 agrees at 12 bases. V dropped 5 bases and J dropped 3; count of bases not matched to a gene: 5. This CDR3 contains 16 residues. Germline values: CDR1 SGHAT, CDR2 FQNNGV. The DNA of the CDR3 is TGTGCCAGCAGCCTCGGGACAGGGGGCTACTACAATGAGCAGTTCTTC. Its translation is CASSLGTGGYYNEQFF.

The V and J genes are TRBV27 and TRBJ2-2; D possibly corresponds to TRBD1 (7 bases). With 6 bases removed from V and 5 bases from J, the gap between germline ends came to 10 bases. CDR3 length: 13 residues. Germline V gene data show CDR1 as MNHEY and CDR2 as SMNVEV (reference sequence). The CDR3 spells CASRAGGTGELFF. In nucleotides, the CDR3 is TGTGCCAGCAGGGCAGGGGGGACCGGGGAGCTGTTTTTT.

This sequence joins TRBV19 and TRBJ2-1; D unresolved. The V and J ends lost 6 bases and 6 bases respectively, with 15 bases between them. Germline CDR1 and CDR2: LNHDA and SQIVND (reference sequence). The CDR3 consists of 14 residues. CDR3 residues: CASRSLSRINEQFF. The DNA of the CDR3 is TGTGCCAGTAGATCCCTTTCGAGGATCAATGAGCAGTTCTTC.